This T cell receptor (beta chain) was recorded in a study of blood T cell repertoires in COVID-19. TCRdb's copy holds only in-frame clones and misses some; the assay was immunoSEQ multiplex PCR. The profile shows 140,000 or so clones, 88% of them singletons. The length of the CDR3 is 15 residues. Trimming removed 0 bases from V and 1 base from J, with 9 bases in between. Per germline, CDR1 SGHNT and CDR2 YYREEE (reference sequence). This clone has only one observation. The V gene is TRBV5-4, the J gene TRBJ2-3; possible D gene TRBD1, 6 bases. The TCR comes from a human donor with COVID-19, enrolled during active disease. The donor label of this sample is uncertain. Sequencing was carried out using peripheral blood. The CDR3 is CASSLEQGRTDTQYF. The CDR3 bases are TGTGCCAGCAGCTTGGAACAGGGTCGCACAGATACGCAGTATTTT.